This T cell receptor (beta chain) was recorded in a study of T cells in tumors after PD-1 blockade. Across the study: Prior checkpoint blockade, systemic immunosuppressant use, or anti-cancer therapy within 4 weeks excluded patients.

The V gene lost 5 bases and the J gene lost 1 base, with 14 bases spanning the gap. The CDR3 loop spans 15 amino acids. In germline, CDR1 is SGHNT, CDR2 YENEEA. Measured with immunoSEQ multiplex PCR; TCRdb has only the in-frame clones, and not every one. The profile shows tens of thousands of clones, 74% of them singletons. The V call is TRBV11-3, the J call TRBJ1-2, with a tentative D call TRBD1 (5 bases). The clonotype was recovered from a human donor with basal cell carcinoma. The sample consisted of PBMCs, taken after anti-PD-1 treatment. The CDR3 region is CASSARDGFNYGYTF. CDR3 nucleotides: TGTGCCAGCAGCGCCCGGGACGGATTTAACTATGGCTACACCTTC. Combining the CDR3 with reference TRBV11-3 and TRBJ1-2 gives the whole variable domain EAGVVQSPRYKIIEKKQPVAFWCNPISGHNTLYWYLQNLGQGPELLIRYENEEAVDDSQLPKDRFSAERLKGVDSTLKIQPAELGDSAVYLCASSARDGFNYGYTFGSGTRLTVV.